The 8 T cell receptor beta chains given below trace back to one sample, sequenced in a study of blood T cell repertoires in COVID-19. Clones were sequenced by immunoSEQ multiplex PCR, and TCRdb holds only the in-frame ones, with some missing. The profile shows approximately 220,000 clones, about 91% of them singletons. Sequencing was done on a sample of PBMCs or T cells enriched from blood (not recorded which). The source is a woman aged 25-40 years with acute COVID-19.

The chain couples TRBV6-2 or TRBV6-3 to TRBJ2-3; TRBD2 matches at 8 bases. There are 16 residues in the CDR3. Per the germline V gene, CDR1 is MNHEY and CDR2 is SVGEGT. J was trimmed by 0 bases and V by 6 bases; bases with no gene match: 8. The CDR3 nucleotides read TGTGCCAGCAGCCTTAGCGGGGCGAAGAGCACAGATACGCAGTATTTT. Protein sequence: CASSLSGAKSTDTQYF.

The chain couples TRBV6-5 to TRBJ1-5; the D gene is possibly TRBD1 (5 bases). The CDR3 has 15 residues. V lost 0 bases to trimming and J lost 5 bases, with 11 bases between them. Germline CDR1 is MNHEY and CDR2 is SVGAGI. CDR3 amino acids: CASSYSNRRDQPQHF. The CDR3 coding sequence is TGTGCCAGCAGTTACTCGAATCGCAGGGATCAGCCCCAGCATTTT.

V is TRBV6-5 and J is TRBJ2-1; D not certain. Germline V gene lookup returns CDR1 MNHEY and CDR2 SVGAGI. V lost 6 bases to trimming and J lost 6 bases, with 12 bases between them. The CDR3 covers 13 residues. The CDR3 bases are TGTGCCAGCAGCCAAGACACTCCCAATGAGCAGTTCTTC. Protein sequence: CASSQDTPNEQFF.

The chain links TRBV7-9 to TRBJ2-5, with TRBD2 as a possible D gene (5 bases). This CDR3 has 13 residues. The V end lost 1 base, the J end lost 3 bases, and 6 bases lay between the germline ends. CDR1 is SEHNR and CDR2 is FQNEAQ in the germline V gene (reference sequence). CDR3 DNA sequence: TGTGCCAGCAGCTTAGGGGGAGAAGAGACCCAGTACTTC. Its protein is CASSLGGEETQYF.

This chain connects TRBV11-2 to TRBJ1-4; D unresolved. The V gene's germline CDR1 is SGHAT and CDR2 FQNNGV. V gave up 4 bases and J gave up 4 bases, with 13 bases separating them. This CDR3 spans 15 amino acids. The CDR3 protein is CASSSNTGGNEKLFF. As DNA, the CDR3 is TGTGCCAGCAGCTCTAACACCGGAGGTAATGAAAAACTGTTTTTT. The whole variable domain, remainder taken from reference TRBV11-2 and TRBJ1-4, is EAGVAQSPRYKIIEKRQSVAFWCNPISGHATLYWYQQILGQGPKLLIQFQNNGVVDDSQLPKDRFSAERLKGVDSTLKIQPAKLEDSAVYLCASSSNTGGNEKLFFGSGTQLSVL.

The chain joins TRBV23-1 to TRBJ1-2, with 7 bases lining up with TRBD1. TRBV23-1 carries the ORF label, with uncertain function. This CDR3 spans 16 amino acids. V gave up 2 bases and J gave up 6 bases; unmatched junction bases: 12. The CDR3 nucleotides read TGCGCCAGCAGTCAACCCCCAGGCGGGACAGCCAATGGCTACACCTTC. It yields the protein CASSQPPGGTANGYTF.

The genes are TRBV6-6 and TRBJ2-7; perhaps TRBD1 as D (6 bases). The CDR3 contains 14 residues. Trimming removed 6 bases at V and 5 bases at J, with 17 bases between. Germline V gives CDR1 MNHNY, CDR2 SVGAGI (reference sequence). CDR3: CASRMDSTHHEQYF. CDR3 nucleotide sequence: TGTGCCAGCAGGATGGACAGCACCCACCACGAGCAGTACTTC.

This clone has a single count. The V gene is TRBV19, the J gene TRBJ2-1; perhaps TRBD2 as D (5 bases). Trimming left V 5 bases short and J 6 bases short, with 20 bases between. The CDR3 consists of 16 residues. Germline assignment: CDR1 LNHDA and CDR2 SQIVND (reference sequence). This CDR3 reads CASSPLGTRASNEQFF. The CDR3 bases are TGTGCCAGTAGTCCCCTAGGCACGAGGGCTTCCAATGAGCAGTTCTTC.